The present TCR beta chain was sequenced within a study of human T cells and chemical hapten exposure (dated by TCRdb to 2020 to 2023). About the study as a whole: For sensitization, 2% DPC in acetone was applied to a roughly 2 cm by roughly 2 cm area of upper inner arm skin. Throughout the study period of 20 to 25 weeks, patients also received therapeutic DPC doses to the scalp every week. Patch testing on the upper back used Finn chambers containing 0.01% DPC, with scoring done after 6 days according to International Contact Dermatitis Research Group standards. The mostly female patient cohort included alopecia areata with under or over 50% scalp involvement, alopecia totalis and alopecia universalis. Libraries were pooled for sequencing, and per-sample TCR yields varied mainly because of small differences in library volumes within the pool. The study tracked peripheral blood TCR repertoire changes in vivo during primary and secondary sensitization to the hapten diphenylcyclopropenone (DPC) in alopecia patients. Blood samples were taken from patients before sensitization (week 0) and at 2, 6 and about 24 weeks after DPC sensitization. Blood for TCR sequencing was provided by twenty-nine alopecia patients at one to four time points (pre-sensitization, 2, 6 and 24 weeks).

Libraries came from RACE. These reads were obtained on a NextSeq 500. During library preparation, unique molecular identifiers were attached to individual cDNA molecules so that TCRs could be counted quantitatively and reproducibly. Both TCR alpha and TCR beta chains were sequenced from each blood RNA sample. The study's processing was this. Samples had a median of roughly 91,000 TCRs, with a range from about 20,000 to 690,600. V, J and CDR3 annotation of the TCR reads was performed with the Decombinator software suite. For PS versus PT1 abundance plots, all samples were subsampled to the same number of TCRs (28,000). TCRs were defined as expanded if absent before sensitization and observed at least eight times at the 2-week time point. TCRdb applied fastp at Q25 and MiXCR to the public reads, then kept only in-frame beta chains. CDR3 protein sequences are deduplicated, and each keeps its most common genes and DNA. Clone size and V and J calls follow TCRdb, not the original study. The table for this sample lists a few hundred thousand distinct CDR3 sequences; under 6.5% of them were counted only once. About 5% of the sample lies in the top ten.

The sample's time point label, decoded: patch test 2, 6 weeks after DPC sensitization. The treatment or condition label corresponds to: therapeutic diphenylcyclopropenone sensitization with weekly scalp DPC. Blood at each patch-test visit was drawn before the patch test was applied. Eligible patients were aged 18 to 70, diagnosed with alopecia, deemed suitable for DPC therapy, and excluded if pregnant. Unfractionated whole blood was collected in Tempus Blood RNA tubes, and total RNA was extracted from that blood. What the work shows at the level of the full study, not this receptor alone: Repeated subsampling changed both the strength of the expansion versus patch-test correlation and the threshold at which that correlation became significant. The number of PT1 expanded TCRs positively correlated with patch test score, significant at thresholds 8, 16 and 32 but not 4. Expanded TCRs formed significantly more large CDR3 similarity clusters than pre-sensitization or healthy control sets, consistent with antigen-driven responses. Because every patient had alopecia, a presumed autoimmune disease, the patients' immune response might differ from that of healthy individuals. DPC sensitization did not change the number of TCRs with a frequency above 1 in 1000, and there was no evidence of changes in global repertoire structure.

Cut back by 4 bases and 1 base, the V and J ends lie 10 bases apart. The CDR3 goes from the cysteine to the phenylalanine over 14 residues. Of the read, only the CDR3 DNA is kept; its 42 bases are in frame from base 1. The germline V gene (reference sequence) specifies LNHNV as CDR1 and YYDKDF as CDR2. In regard to this clonotype: The specificity of this receptor is unknown. There are no base qualities to consult, and no much larger clone falls within one base.

The receptor comes from a young woman with alopecia areata. Some clones in this sample may be carry-over from other donors' samples. Sequenced material: whole blood, taken in connection with sensitization to the hapten diphenylcyclopropenone (DPC). Recombination linked TRBV15 to TRBJ2-5; TRBD2 might be the D gene, on 5 matching bases. CDR3 region: CATSTNGVQETQYF. The nucleotide sequence reads TGTGCCACCAGCACCAACGGGGTCCAAGAGACCCAGTACTTC.